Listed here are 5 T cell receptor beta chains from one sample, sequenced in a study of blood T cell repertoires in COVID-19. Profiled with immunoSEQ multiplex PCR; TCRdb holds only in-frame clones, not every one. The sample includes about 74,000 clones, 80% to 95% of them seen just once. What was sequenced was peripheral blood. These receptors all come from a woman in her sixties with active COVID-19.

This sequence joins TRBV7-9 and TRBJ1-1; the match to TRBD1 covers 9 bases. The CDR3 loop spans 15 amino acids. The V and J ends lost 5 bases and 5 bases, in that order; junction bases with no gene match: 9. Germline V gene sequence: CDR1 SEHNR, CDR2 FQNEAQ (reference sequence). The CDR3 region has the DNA TGTGCCAGCAGCCGAACCGGACAGGGGAGGACTGAAGCTTTCTTT. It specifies CASSRTGQGRTEAFF.

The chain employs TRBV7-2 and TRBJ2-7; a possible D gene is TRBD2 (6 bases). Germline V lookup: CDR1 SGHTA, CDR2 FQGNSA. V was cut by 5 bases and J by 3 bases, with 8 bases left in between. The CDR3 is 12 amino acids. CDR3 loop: CASSRAGYEQYF. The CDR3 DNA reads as TGTGCCAGCAGCAGAGCGGGCTACGAGCAGTACTTC.

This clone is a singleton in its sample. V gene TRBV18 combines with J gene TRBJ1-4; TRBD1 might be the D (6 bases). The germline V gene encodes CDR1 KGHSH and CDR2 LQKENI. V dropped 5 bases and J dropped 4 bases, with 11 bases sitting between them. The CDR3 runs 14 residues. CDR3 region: CASSTGNFNEKLFF. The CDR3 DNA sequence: TGTGCCAGCTCAACAGGGAATTTTAATGAAAAACTGTTTTTT.

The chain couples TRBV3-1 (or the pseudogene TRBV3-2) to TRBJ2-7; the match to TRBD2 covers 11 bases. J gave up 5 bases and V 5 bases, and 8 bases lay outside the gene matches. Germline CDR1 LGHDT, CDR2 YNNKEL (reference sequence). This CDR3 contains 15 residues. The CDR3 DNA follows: TGTGCCAGCAGCATCACTAGCGGGAGTAGCAACGAGCAGTACTTC. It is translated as CASSITSGSSNEQYF.

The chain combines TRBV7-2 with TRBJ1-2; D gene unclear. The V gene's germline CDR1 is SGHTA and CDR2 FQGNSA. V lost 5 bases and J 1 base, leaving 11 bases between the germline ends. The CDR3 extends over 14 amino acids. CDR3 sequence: CASSLRQDNYGYTF. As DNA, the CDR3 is TGTGCCAGCAGCCTTCGGCAGGATAACTATGGCTACACCTTC.